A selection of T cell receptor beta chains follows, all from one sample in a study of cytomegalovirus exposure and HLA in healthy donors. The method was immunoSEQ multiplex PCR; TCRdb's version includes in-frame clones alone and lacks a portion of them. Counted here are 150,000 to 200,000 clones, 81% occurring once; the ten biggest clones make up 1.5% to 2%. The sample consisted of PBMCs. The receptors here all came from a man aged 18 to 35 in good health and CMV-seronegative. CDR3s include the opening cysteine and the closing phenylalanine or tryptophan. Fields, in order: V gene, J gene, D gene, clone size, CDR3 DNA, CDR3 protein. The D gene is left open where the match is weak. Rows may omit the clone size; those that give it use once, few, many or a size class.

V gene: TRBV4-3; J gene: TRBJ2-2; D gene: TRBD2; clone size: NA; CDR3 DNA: TGCGCCAGCAGCCAAAGGTTTATAGGGGCCGGACTAGCGGGTACCCCCGGGGAGCTGTTTTTT; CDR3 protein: CASSQRFIGAGLAGTPGELFF
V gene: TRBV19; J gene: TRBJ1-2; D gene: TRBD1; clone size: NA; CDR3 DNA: TGTGCCAGTAGTAGCCGGGACAGGGGGAACTATGGCTACACCTTC; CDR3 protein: CASSSRDRGNYGYTF
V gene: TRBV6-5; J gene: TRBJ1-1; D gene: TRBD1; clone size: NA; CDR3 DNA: TGTGCCAGCAGTTACTCGAACAGGGGGCTTAGTGAAGCTTTCTTT; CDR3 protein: CASSYSNRGLSEAFF
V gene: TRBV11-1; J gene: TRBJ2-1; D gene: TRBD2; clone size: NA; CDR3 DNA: TGTGCCAGCTCCGGGGGGAGGGATGAGCAGTTCTTC; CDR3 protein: CASSGGRDEQFF
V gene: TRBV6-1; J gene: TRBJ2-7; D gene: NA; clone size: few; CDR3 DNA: TGTGCCACCCTCGCAGGTTTCCCCTACGAGCAGTACTTC; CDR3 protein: CATLAGFPYEQYF
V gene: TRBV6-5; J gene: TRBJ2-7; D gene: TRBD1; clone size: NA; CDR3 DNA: TGTGCCACAGACAGGGGCTCCTACGAGCAGTACTTC; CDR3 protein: CATDRGSYEQYF
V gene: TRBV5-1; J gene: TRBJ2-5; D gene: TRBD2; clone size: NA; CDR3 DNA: TGCGCCAGCAGCTTGGGTACTAGCGGGGTTGGGGAGACCCAGTACTTC; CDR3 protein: CASSLGTSGVGETQYF
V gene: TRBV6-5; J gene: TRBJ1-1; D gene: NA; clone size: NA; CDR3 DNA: TGTGCCAGCATTCCAGGGGTTGGGGAGACTGAAGCTTTCTTT; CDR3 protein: CASIPGVGETEAFF
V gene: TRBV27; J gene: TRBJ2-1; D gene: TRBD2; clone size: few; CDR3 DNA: TGTGCCAGCAGTTTATCCCCACTAGCGGGAAGCTACAATGAGCAGTTCTTC; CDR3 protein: CASSLSPLAGSYNEQFF
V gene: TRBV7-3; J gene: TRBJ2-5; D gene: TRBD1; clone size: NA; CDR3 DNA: TGTGCCAGCAGCTTAGGGGGCAGGGGGCAAGAGACCCAGTACTTC; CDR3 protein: CASSLGGRGQETQYF
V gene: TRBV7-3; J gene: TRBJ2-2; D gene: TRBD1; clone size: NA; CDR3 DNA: TGTGCCAGCAGCTTAAAGACAGGGAAAAATCGGGAGCTGTTTTTT; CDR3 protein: CASSLKTGKNRELFF
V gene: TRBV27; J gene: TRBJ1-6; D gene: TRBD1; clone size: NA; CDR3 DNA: TGTGCCAGCAGTCCCCATGGGACAGTCGGCTTTCGTTCACCCCTCCACTTT; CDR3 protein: CASSPHGTVGFRSPLHF
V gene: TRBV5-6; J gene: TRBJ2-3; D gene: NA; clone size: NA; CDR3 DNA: TGTGCCAGCAGCTTGGACAGGGACATATACACAGATACGCAGTATTTT; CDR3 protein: CASSLDRDIYTDTQYF
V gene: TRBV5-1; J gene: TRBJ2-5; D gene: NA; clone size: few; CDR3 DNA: TGCGCCAGCAGCTTGGCACAGGGATCGGTGGAGACCCAGTACTTC; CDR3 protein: CASSLAQGSVETQYF
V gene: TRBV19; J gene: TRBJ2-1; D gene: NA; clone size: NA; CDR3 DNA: TGTGCCAGTAGTATGGGAGCTGAGCAGTTCTTC; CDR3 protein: CASSMGAEQFF
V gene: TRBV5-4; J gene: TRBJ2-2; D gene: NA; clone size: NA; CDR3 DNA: TGTGCCAGCAGCTTACGGCCCAGGGGTACCGGAGAGCTGTTTTTT; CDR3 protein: CASSLRPRGTGELFF
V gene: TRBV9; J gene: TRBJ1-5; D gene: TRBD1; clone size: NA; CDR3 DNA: TGTGCCAGCAGCGCCACAGGGGCCAATAATCAGCCCCAGCATTTT; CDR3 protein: CASSATGANNQPQHF
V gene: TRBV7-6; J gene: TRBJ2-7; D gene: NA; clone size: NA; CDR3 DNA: TGTGCCAGCAGCTCTACCGGGACACTGATGGACGAGCAGTACTTC; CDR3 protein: CASSSTGTLMDEQYF
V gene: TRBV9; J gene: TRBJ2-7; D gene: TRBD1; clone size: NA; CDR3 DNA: TGTGCCAGCAGCGTAGGGGACAGGGGATACTACGAGCAGTACTTC; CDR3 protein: CASSVGDRGYYEQYF
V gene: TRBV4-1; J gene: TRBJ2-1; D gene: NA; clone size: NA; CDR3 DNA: TGCGCCAGCAGCATGGGGGGAGGCTACAATGAGCAGTTCTTC; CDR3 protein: CASSMGGGYNEQFF
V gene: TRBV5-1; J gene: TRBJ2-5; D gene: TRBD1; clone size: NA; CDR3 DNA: TGCGCCAGCAGCTCCGGGACAGCCCAGCCGAGCCAGTACTTC; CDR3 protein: CASSSGTAQPSQYF
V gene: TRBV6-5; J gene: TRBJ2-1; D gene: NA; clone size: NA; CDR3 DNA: TGTGCCAGCAGTCCCCGTCTAAATGAGCAGTTCTTC; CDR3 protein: CASSPRLNEQFF
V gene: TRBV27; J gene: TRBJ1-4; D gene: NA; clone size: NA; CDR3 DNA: TGTGCCAGCAGTCCTGCAACTAATGAAAAACTGTTTTTT; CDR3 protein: CASSPATNEKLFF
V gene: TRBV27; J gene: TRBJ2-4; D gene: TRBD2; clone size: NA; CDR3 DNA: TGTGCCAGCAGTTTGGCGGGGGGCCGGCCCAAAAACATTCAGTACTTC; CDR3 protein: CASSLAGGRPKNIQYF
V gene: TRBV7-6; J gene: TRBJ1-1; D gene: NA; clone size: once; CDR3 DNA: TGTGCCAGCAGCTTAGCGCAGGGGCAAGAAGCTTTCTTT; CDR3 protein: CASSLAQGQEAFF
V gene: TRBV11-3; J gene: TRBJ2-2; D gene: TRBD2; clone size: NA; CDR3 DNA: TGTGCCAGCAGCTTAGATGATCCCAGCGGGGGGGCCGGGCGGGAGCTGTTTTTT; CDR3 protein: CASSLDDPSGGAGRELFF
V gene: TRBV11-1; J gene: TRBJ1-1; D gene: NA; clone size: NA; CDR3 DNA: TGTGCCAGCAGCCCGGGATTCGCTTCTAACATCTTTAGGAACACTGAAGCTTTCTTT; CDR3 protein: CASSPGFASNIFRNTEAFF
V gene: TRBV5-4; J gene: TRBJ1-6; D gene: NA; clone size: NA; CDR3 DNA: TGTGCCAGCAGCTTGGGTTTCACAGGGAGCACCTATAATTCACCCCTCCACTTT; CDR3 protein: CASSLGFTGSTYNSPLHF
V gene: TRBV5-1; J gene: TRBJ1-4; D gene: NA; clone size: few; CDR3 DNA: TGCGCCAGCAGCATCTCGACAGGTCACAATGAAAAACTGTTTTTT; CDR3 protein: CASSISTGHNEKLFF
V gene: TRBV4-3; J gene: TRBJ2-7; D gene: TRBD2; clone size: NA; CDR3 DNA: TGCGCCAGCAGCCAAGATCGAGGCGGGGGGAGGGTTGTCGACGAGCAGTACTTC; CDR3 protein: CASSQDRGGGRVVDEQYF
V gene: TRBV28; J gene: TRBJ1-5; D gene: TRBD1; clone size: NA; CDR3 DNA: TGTGCCAGCAGTCCTCCGGGACAGGGGGCCTATCAGCCCCAGCATTTT; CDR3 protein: CASSPPGQGAYQPQHF
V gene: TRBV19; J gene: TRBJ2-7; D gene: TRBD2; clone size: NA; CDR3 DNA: TGTGCCAGTAGTATATCGGCGGGGGGTACCTACGAGCAGTACTTC; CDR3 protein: CASSISAGGTYEQYF